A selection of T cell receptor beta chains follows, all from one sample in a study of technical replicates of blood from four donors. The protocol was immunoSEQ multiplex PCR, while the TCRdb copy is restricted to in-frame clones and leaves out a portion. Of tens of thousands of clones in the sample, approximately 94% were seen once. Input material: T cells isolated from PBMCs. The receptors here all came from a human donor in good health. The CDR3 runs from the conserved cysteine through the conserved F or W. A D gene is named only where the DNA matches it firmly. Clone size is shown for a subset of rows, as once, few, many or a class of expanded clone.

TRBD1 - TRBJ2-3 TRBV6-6 TGTGCCAGCAGCTCCAACCGGGACAGGGCTAATACGCAGTATTTT CASSSNRDRANTQYF
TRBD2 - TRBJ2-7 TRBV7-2 TGTGCCAGCAGCGGAGCTAGCGGGAGGTCATCCGAGCAGTACTTC CASSGASGRSSEQYF
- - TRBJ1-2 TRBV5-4 TGTGCCAGCAGCCAGACACAGTCCACTCTCTATGGCTACACCTTC CASSQTQSTLYGYTF
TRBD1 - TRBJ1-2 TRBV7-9 TGTGCCAGCAGCTTAGCTCAGGGGGCTAGTGGCTACACCTTC CASSLAQGASGYTF
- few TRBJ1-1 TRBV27 TGTGCCAGCAGTTTTGAGGGCACTGAAGCTTTCTTT CASSFEGTEAFF
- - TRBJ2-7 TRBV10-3 TGTGCCATCAGTGAGAGGGAGAGGAACGAGCAGTACTTC CAISERERNEQYF
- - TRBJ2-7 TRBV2 - CASSEAFGQGNF
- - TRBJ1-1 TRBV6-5 TGTGCCAGCAGTTCTCCCGCCGGGAAGGGCCTCAATGAAGCTTTCTTT CASSSPAGKGLNEAFF
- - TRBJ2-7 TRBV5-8 TGTGCCAGCAGCTTGGGGGGGCCCATCTACGAGCAGTACTTC CASSLGGPIYEQYF
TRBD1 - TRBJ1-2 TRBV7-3 TGTGCCAGCAGCGAGGACAGGGGCTATGGCTACACCTTC CASSEDRGYGYTF
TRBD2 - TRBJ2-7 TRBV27 TGTGCCAGCAGTTTATCTGAATTAGCGGGGGGCTCCTACGAGCAGTACTTC CASSLSELAGGSYEQYF
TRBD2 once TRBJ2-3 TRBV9 TGTGCCAGCAGCGTATCAGCGGGAGAGGGCACAGATACGCAGTATTTT CASSVSAGEGTDTQYF
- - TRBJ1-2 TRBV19 TGTGCCAGTTGGTTCGACACCTATGGCTACACCTTC CASWFDTYGYTF
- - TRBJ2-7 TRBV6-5 TGTGCCAGCAGTTACTCGTCGGGCGAGCAGTACTTC CASSYSSGEQYF
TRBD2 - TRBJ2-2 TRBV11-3 TGTGCCAGCACCCGTTTGGGGGAGGGGTCTATGACCGGGGAGCTGTTTTTT CASTRLGEGSMTGELFF
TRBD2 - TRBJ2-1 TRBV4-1 TGCGCCAGCAGCCAAGGGACTAGCGGGAGGGCCAATGAGCAGTTCTTC CASSQGTSGRANEQFF
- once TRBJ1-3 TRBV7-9 TGTGCCAGCAGCTTAGGTGGAGCGGGGCCTGCAGGCGCAAACACCATATATTTT CASSLGGAGPAGANTIYF
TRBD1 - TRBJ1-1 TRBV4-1 TGCGCCAGCAGTCCCACTTTAAGTCCAGGGGGCAAGGGCACTGAAGCTTTCTTT CASSPTLSPGGKGTEAFF
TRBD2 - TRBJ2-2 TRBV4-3 TGCGCCAGCAGCCAGGAGTCCCGACTAGCGTCGAACACCGGGGAGCTGTTTTTT CASSQESRLASNTGELFF
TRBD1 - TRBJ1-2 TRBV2 TGTGCCAGCAGCTACTACGGGACAGGGGGGAGCTATGGCTACACCTTC CASSYYGTGGSYGYTF
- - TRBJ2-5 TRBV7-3 TGTGCCAGCAGCCTTACAGGGAAAGAGACCCAGTACTTC CASSLTGKETQYF
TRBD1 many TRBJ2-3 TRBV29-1 TGCAGCGGGGGGACAGGGTCAGATACGCAGTATTTT CSGGTGSDTQYF
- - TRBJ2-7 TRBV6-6 TGTGCCAGCAGACCCGACAGGCGTTCCTACGAGCAGTACTTC CASRPDRRSYEQYF
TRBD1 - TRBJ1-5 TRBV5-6 TGTGCCAGCAGCCGAGACAGGGGGTATAGCAATCAGCCCCAGCATTTT CASSRDRGYSNQPQHF
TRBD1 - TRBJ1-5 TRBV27 TGTGCCACCTCCGGACAGGGTCGGAGCAATCAGCCCCAGCATTTT CATSGQGRSNQPQHF
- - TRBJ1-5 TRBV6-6 TGTGCCAGCAGGTCGGACAAGTATAGCAATCAGCCCCAGCATTTT CASRSDKYSNQPQHF
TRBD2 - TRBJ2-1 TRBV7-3 TGTGCCAGCAGCTCGACTAGCGGGAGTAATGAGCAGTTCTTC CASSSTSGSNEQFF
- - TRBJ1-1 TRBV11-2 TGTGCCAGCAGAAGACTGATGAACACTGAAGCTTTCTTT CASRRLMNTEAFF
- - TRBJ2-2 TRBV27 TGTGCCAGCAGTTTAATTTTAGGGGCCGGGGAGCTGTTTTTT CASSLILGAGELFF
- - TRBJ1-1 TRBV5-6 TGTGCCAGCAGCTTGGGACCGGGGTTGGGCACTGAAGCTTTCTTT CASSLGPGLGTEAFF
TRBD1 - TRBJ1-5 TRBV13 TGTGCCAGCAGCCCCGGGACAGGGGTTCAGCCCCAGCATTTT CASSPGTGVQPQHF
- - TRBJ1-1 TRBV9 TGTGCCAGCAGCGACCGCAGGGACTCGACTGAAGCTTTCTTT CASSDRRDSTEAFF
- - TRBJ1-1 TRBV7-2 TGTGCCAGCAGCTTATCGGGGGACACTGAAGCTTTCTTT CASSLSGDTEAFF
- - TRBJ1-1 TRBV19 TGTGCCAGTAGTATCCAGGGGAGCACTGAAGCTTTCTTT CASSIQGSTEAFF
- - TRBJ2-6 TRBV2 TGTGCCAGCAGTGAGGAGTACTACTATTACTCTGGGGCCAACGTCCTGACTTTC CASSEEYYYYSGANVLTF
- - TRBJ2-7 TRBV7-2 TGTGCCAGCAGCCTCGGGTCACCAGCCTACGAGCAGTACTTC CASSLGSPAYEQYF
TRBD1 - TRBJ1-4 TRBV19 TGTGCCAGTAGTTTGGGCGTCGGGACAGGGCGAGAAAAACTGTTTTTT CASSLGVGTGREKLFF
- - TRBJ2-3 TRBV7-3 TGTGCCAGCAGCACTGCCGGGACTCATTCAACAGATACGCAGTATTTT CASSTAGTHSTDTQYF
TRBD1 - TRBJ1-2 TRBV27 TGTGCCAGCGGGGTGTCGGGACAGGGATATGGCTACACCTTC CASGVSGQGYGYTF
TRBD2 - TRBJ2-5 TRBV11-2 TGTGCCAGCAGCCCTAGCGGTCAAGAGACCCAGTACTTC CASSPSGQETQYF
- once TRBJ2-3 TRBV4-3 TGCGCCAGCAGCGCCAACTCAGGGACTAGCACAGATACGCAGTATTTT CASSANSGTSTDTQYF
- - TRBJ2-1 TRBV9 TGTGCCAGCAGCATATCTAGAGCGGCAGGCTCCTACAATGAGCAGTTCTTC CASSISRAAGSYNEQFF
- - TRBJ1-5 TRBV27 TGTGCCAGCAGTTTCCTTTCCACTCTCGGGAGGCAGCCCCAGCATTTT CASSFLSTLGRQPQHF
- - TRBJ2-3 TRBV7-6 TGTGCCAGCAGCGCTGTTCTAGCCCTCGGCACAGATACGCAGTATTTT CASSAVLALGTDTQYF
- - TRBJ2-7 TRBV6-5 TGTGCCAGCAGTTACTCGGCGCATAGCGGCTACGAGCAGTACTTC CASSYSAHSGYEQYF
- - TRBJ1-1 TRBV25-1 TGTGCCAGCAGTGAATTCGGGGGTTCCCCTGGCACTGAAGCTTTCTTT CASSEFGGSPGTEAFF
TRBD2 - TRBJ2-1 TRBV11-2 TGTGCCAGCAGCTTAGGGACTAGCGGGAGCTATGAGCAGTTCTTC CASSLGTSGSYEQFF
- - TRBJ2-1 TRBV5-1 TGCGCCAGCACACGATTTAGACAGAACAATGAGCAGTTCTTC CASTRFRQNNEQFF
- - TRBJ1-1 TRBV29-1 TGCAGCGTTTATGACAGGAACACTGAAGCTTTCTTT CSVYDRNTEAFF
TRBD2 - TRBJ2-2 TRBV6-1 TGTGCCAGCAGTGAATGGCCGGAGGGACTAGCGGGAGTTCCCACCGGGGAGCTGTTTTTT CASSEWPEGLAGVPTGELFF
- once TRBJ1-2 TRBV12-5 TGTGCTAGTGGTTTGCCCCCGGAAGCAGCGAGCCTGGGGCCTTATGGCTACACCTTC CASGLPPEAASLGPYGYTF
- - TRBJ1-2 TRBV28 TGTGCCATATCCTTCGGGTCGACAGGTGATGGCTACACCTTC CAISFGSTGDGYTF
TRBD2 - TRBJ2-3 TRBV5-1 TGCGCCAGCAGCATGGGACTAGAAGCAGATACGCAGTATTTT CASSMGLEADTQYF
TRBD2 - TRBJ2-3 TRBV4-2 TGTGCCAGCAGCCAAGCCTTCCCCGGGACTAGCGGGAGAATTGGCACAGATACGCAGTATTTT CASSQAFPGTSGRIGTDTQYF
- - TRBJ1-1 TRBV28 TGTGCCAGCAGTTTTGAGGTACCAGCAACATGGGCTTTCTTT CASSFEVPATWAFF